The 27 T cell receptor beta chains given below trace back to one sample, sequenced in a study of blood T cell repertoires in COVID-19. Sequencing used immunoSEQ multiplex PCR; TCRdb keeps in-frame clones, though not all of them. This table has more than 150,000 clones, roughly 87% appearing once. The sample was PBMCs or T cells enriched from blood (not recorded which). All receptors come from a woman in her thirties who had recovered from COVID-19.

V and J are TRBV14 and TRBJ2-1; TRBD2 is a possible D gene (6 bases). The CDR3 is 16 residues long. The V and J ends lost 0 bases and 7 bases respectively, with 16 bases between them. The germline CDR1 and CDR2 sequences are SGHDN and FVKESK. The CDR3 DNA reads TGTGCCAGCAGCCAAGAGGGACCCGACGCGGGAAATGAGCAGTTCTTC. This sequence encodes CASSQEGPDAGNEQFF.

The chain is built from TRBV5-6 and TRBJ2-2; D is uncertain. This CDR3 spans 14 amino acids. Germline V CDR1 and CDR2: SGHDT, YYEEEE. Trimming stripped 2 bases from V and 0 bases from J, with 5 bases between. DNA for the CDR3: TGTGCCAGCAGCTTTGACACGAACACCGGGGAGCTGTTTTTT. Amino acids: CASSFDTNTGELFF.

As DNA, the CDR3 is TGTGCCAGCAGCTTAGTCCAGGGTTTCGGTGAGCAGTTCTTC. This codes for CASSLVQGFGEQFF. V is TRBV11-2 and J is TRBJ2-1; TRBD1 might be the D (5 bases). V was cut by 1 base and J by 9 bases, with 13 bases left in between. The germline CDR1 and CDR2 sequences are SGHAT and FQNNGV. The CDR3 has 14 residues.

This chain connects TRBV27 to TRBJ1-1; TRBD1 aligns across 11 bases. The CDR3 is 14 amino acids. The germline V gene has CDR1 MNHEY and CDR2 SMNVEV (reference sequence). The J segment lost 4 bases and the V segment lost 6 bases, leaving 4 bases of the junction unmatched. In DNA form, the CDR3 reads TGTGCCAGCAGCTTGGACAGGGGGCCCACTGAAGCTTTCTTT. This translates into CASSLDRGPTEAFF.

The chain links TRBV29-1 to TRBJ2-2; D unclear. Germline values: CDR1 SQVTM, CDR2 ANQGSEA. Trimming removed 2 bases from V and 2 bases from J, with 12 bases in between. The CDR3 consists of 15 residues. DNA for the CDR3: TGCAGCGTTGAATTTCGCGGAGAAAACACCGGGGAGCTGTTTTTT. This sequence encodes CSVEFRGENTGELFF.

The chain recombines TRBV7-2 with TRBJ1-5; unclear D gene. The germline CDR1 and CDR2 sequences are SGHTA and FQGNSA. The germline V and J ends were trimmed by 2 bases and 0 bases, with 14 bases remaining between them. The CDR3 loop spans 17 amino acids. CDR3 DNA: TGTGCCAGCAGCTTATCGCCACAGAAGTATAGCAATCAGCCCCAGCATTTT. It encodes CASSLSPQKYSNQPQHF.

The chain carries TRBV27 and TRBJ2-4; D might be TRBD1 (5 bases). The CDR3 is 16 residues long. CDR1 is MNHEY, CDR2 SMNVEV, per germline (reference sequence). V gave up 0 bases and J gave up 3 bases, with 12 bases separating them. The CDR3 loop is CASSLSPRVDKNIQYF. CDR3 DNA: TGTGCCAGCAGTTTATCGCCCAGGGTAGACAAAAACATTCAGTACTTC.

The CDR3 is CASSLDGTSAEQYF. The CDR3 DNA reads TGCGCCAGCAGCTTGGACGGGACTAGCGCCGAGCAGTACTTC. This chain links TRBV5-1 with TRBJ2-7; TRBD2 aligns across 10 bases. Germline CDR1 SGHRS, CDR2 YFSETQ. The length of the CDR3 is 14 residues. J gave up 6 bases and V 0 bases, and 3 bases lay outside the gene matches.

CDR3 bases: TGCGCCAGCACCCGTTCCGGGACGAGGGGGACTGAAGCTTTCTTT. It translates to CASTRSGTRGTEAFF. V is TRBV5-1 and J is TRBJ1-1, with D maybe TRBD1 (6 bases). Trimming stripped 6 bases from V and 5 bases from J, with 20 bases between. The germline V gene encodes CDR1 SGHRS and CDR2 YFSETQ. This CDR3 has 15 amino acids. The full variable domain, in which reference TRBV5-1 and TRBJ1-1 provide the parts outside the CDR3, is KAGVTQTPRYLIKTRGQQVTLSCSPISGHRSVSWYQQTPGQGLQFLFEYFSETQRNKGNFPGRFSGRQFSNSRSEMNVSTLELGDSALYLCASTRSGTRGTEAFFGQGTRLTVV.

This clone has just one count. J is TRBJ1-1 and V is TRBV7-9; D is ambiguous. CDR1 SEHNR and CDR2 FQNEAQ come from the germline V gene (reference sequence). The CDR3 is 12 residues long. V was shortened by 7 bases and J by 4 bases, with 10 bases between the two germline ends. The CDR3 protein is CASNQIGTEAFF. CDR3 DNA: TGTGCCAGCAACCAAATCGGCACTGAAGCTTTCTTT.

The chain carries TRBV19 and TRBJ2-1; weak D call: TRBD2 (6 bases). Per the germline V gene, CDR1 is LNHDA and CDR2 is SQIVND (reference sequence). CDR3 length: 18 amino acids. V shed 4 bases and J shed 3 bases, with 22 bases lying between them. The CDR3 sequence: CASSNFLTSQSVYNEQFF. As DNA, the CDR3 is TGTGCCAGTAGTAATTTCTTGACTAGTCAATCAGTCTACAATGAGCAGTTCTTC.

The V call is TRBV9, the J call TRBJ2-7; 12 bases fit TRBD1. Trimming at V came to 4 bases and at J to 4 bases, leaving 6 bases not matched to a gene. The CDR3 is 15 residues long. The germline V gene has CDR1 SGDLS and CDR2 YYNGEE. The CDR3, as DNA: TGTGCCAGCAGCACCGGGACAGGGGGCTTATACGAGCAGTACTTC. Translating gives CASSTGTGGLYEQYF.

The chain is built from TRBV27 and TRBJ2-1, with 9 bases matching TRBD2. CDR3 size: 15 residues. V dropped 0 bases and J dropped 7; count of bases not matched to a gene: 4. The germline CDR1 and CDR2 sequences are MNHEY and SMNVEV (reference sequence). CDR3 sequence (DNA): TGTGCCAGCAGTTTATCTGCGGGGGGGCAGAATGAGCAGTTCTTC. Protein sequence: CASSLSAGGQNEQFF.

The V and J genes are TRBV30 and TRBJ1-5; D gene unclear. Germline CDR1 and CDR2: GTSNPN and SVGIG (reference sequence). The CDR3 length is 12 residues. The V and J ends lost 3 bases and 3 bases respectively, with 6 bases between them. The CDR3 coding sequence is TGTGCCTGGAGCGTGTCCAATCAGCCCCAGCATTTT. This codes for CAWSVSNQPQHF.

V usage is TRBV4-1 and J usage is TRBJ1-6; unclear D gene. Looked up from germline, CDR1 is MGHRA and CDR2 is YSYEKL. CDR3 length: 15 residues. Trimming shortened V by 3 bases and J by 7 bases, and 13 bases separated the two germline ends. The CDR3 reads CASSQSGTSNSPLHF. Written as DNA, the CDR3 is TGCGCCAGCAGCCAGTCAGGTACCTCAAATTCACCCCTCCACTTT.

The chain combines TRBV19 with TRBJ2-7, with TRBD2 as a possible D gene (6 bases). V lost 6 bases and J 4 bases, leaving 19 bases between the germline ends. CDR3 length: 15 residues. The germline V gene has CDR1 LNHDA and CDR2 SQIVND (reference sequence). The CDR3 loop is CASRPNVAVSYEQYF. CDR3 coding DNA: TGTGCCAGTAGGCCCAATGTAGCGGTGTCGTACGAGCAGTACTTC.

The genes are TRBV30 and TRBJ1-5; perhaps TRBD1 as D (6 bases). Germline CDR1 is GTSNPN and CDR2 is SVGIG (reference sequence). V lost 0 bases to trimming and J lost 2 bases, with 8 bases between them. CDR3 size: 14 residues. CDR3 sequence reads: CAWSVGAGNQPQHF. Here the CDR3 DNA reads TGTGCCTGGAGTGTGGGGGCCGGCAATCAGCCCCAGCATTTT.

This chain connects TRBV7-9 to TRBJ1-1, with TRBD1 matching 10 bases. The CDR3 is 14 residues long. Per the germline V gene, CDR1 is SEHNR and CDR2 is FQNEAQ (reference sequence). V shed 5 bases, J shed 4 bases, and the junction held 4 bases outside the gene matches. The CDR3 spells CASSDGDRGTEAFF. The CDR3 region has the DNA TGTGCCAGCAGCGACGGGGACAGGGGCACTGAAGCTTTCTTT.

V is TRBV11-3 and J is TRBJ1-5, with TRBD1 as a possible D gene (6 bases). The CDR3 loop spans 17 amino acids. Trimming cost V 5 bases and J 2 bases, with 19 bases left between them. Germline assignment: CDR1 SGHNT and CDR2 YENEEA. CDR3 sequence reads: CASSPDSFTFGNQPQHF. CDR3 DNA: TGTGCCAGCAGCCCGGACAGTTTCACATTCGGCAATCAGCCCCAGCATTTT.

The chain employs TRBV30 and TRBJ2-1; tentatively, D is TRBD1 (6 bases). The CDR3 spans 13 residues. CDR1 is GTSNPN and CDR2 is SVGIG in the germline V gene (reference sequence). Trimming stripped 4 bases from V and 6 bases from J, with 13 bases between. The CDR3 DNA reads TGTGCCTGGAATCAACAGGGTAGCAATGAGCAGTTCTTC. It yields the protein CAWNQQGSNEQFF. Variable domain in full (rest from reference TRBV30 and TRBJ2-1): SQTIHQWPATLVQPVGSPLSLECTVEGTSNPNLYWYRQAAGRGLQLLFYSVGIGQISSEVPQNLSASRPQDRQFILSSKKLLLSDSGFYLCAWNQQGSNEQFFGPGTRLTVL.

The J gene is TRBJ2-3, the V gene TRBV25-1, with 9 bases identical to TRBD1. The CDR3 totals 14 residues. CDR1 MGHDK and CDR2 SYGVNS come from the germline V gene. V was clipped by 6 bases and J by 3 bases; unmatched bases: 4. The CDR3 DNA reads TGTGCCAGCAGGAGGACAGGGGCTACAGATACGCAGTATTTT. Protein product: CASRRTGATDTQYF.

This chain uses TRBV7-9 with TRBJ1-3; D is ambiguous. Germline V CDR1 and CDR2: SEHNR, FQNEAQ (reference sequence). V was pared by 5 bases and J by 7 bases, with 12 bases between. The CDR3 consists of 13 residues. The DNA for the CDR3 is TGTGCCAGCAGCCGCACGGCGGGGAACACCATATATTTT. Its protein product is CASSRTAGNTIYF.

The chain employs TRBV2 and TRBJ1-4; TRBD1 matches 8 bases. In germline, CDR1 is SNHLY, CDR2 FYNNEI. The trim removed 8 bases at V and 5 bases at J, leaving 10 bases unmatched. The CDR3 is made up of 15 amino acids. CDR3 protein: CASRLPGQENEKLFF. As DNA, the CDR3 is TGTGCCAGCCGCTTGCCGGGACAGGAAAATGAAAAACTGTTTTTT.

As regards this clone: At one boundary the junction diverges from the germline segment, which might be a read error. This chain uses TRBV6-5 with TRBJ1-1; D might be TRBD1 (5 bases). CDR1 is MNHEY and CDR2 is SVGAGI in the germline V gene. The CDR3 loop spans 12 amino acids. The DNA for the CDR3 is TGTGCCAGCAGGGGAAATGGGGCTGACGCTTTCTTT. The encoded protein is CASRGNGADAFF.

The count of this clone is one. This sequence joins TRBV9 and TRBJ2-2; possibly TRBD2 for D (6 bases). CDR3 length: 14 residues. Trimming stripped 3 bases from V and 7 bases from J, with 13 bases between. Germline V CDR1 and CDR2: SGDLS, YYNGEE. CDR3 residues: CASSAPVRGGELFF. The CDR3 DNA reads TGTGCCAGCAGCGCCCCCGTGCGGGGCGGGGAGCTGTTTTTT.

The genes are TRBV7-2 and TRBJ2-3; 7 bases are a match to TRBD1. V shed 0 bases and J 0 bases; nucleotides not matched to a gene: 6. CDR1 and CDR2 from the germline V gene are SGHTA and FQGNSA. This CDR3 is 17 amino acids long. The CDR3 region is CASSLADRVASTDTQYF. DNA for the CDR3: TGTGCCAGCAGCTTAGCCGACAGGGTAGCTAGCACAGATACGCAGTATTTT.

This chain connects TRBV5-1 to TRBJ1-1; perhaps TRBD1 as D (5 bases). Trimming left V 9 bases short and J 0 bases short, with 15 bases between. CDR3 length: 14 amino acids. CDR1 and CDR2 from the germline V gene are SGHRS and YFSETQ. The CDR3 bases are TGCGCCACCAAGGAGGGGAATGTGAACACTGAAGCTTTCTTT. It yields the protein CATKEGNVNTEAFF.